A selection of T cell receptor beta chains follows, all from one sample in a study of CD8+CD57+ T cells in acquired aplastic anemia. TCRdb reprocessed the reads with MiXCR, giving one entry per CDR3 protein. The data contain 200,000 to 300,000 distinct CDR3 sequences, approximately 82% of them singletons. The sequencing sample was made of sorted CD4+, CD8+, or CD8+CD57+ T cells (not recorded which) from PBMCs. These TCRs come from a human donor with aplastic anemia. CDR3s include the opening cysteine and the closing phenylalanine or tryptophan. Fields, in order: clone size, J gene, V gene, D gene, CDR3 length, CDR3 protein, CDR3 DNA. A D gene is named only where the DNA matches it firmly. A row's size may be missing; if present it is once, few, many or a size class.

NA	TRBJ2-1	TRBV19	NA	15	CASSISKEAYNEQFF	TGTGCCAGTAGCATATCCAAGGAAGCCTACAATGAGCAGTTCTTC
NA	TRBJ1-5	TRBV29-1	TRBD1	15	CSVATGGGTNQPQHF	TGCAGCGTTGCGACAGGGGGTGGGACCAATCAGCCCCAGCATTTT
NA	TRBJ2-2	TRBV5-4	NA	16	CASSFTTGQRAGELFF	TGTGCCAGCAGCTTTACTACCGGCCAGCGGGCCGGGGAGCTGTTTTTT
NA	TRBJ2-1	TRBV7-2	NA	16	CASSGGLAPTYNEQFF	TGTGCCAGCAGCGGAGGGCTGGCCCCCACCTACAATGAGCAGTTCTTC
NA	TRBJ2-3	TRBV2	NA	15	CASSVGGEGTATEFF	TGTGCCAGCAGCGTAGGGGGGGAGGGGACAGCTACGGAGTTCTTT
NA	TRBJ1-1	TRBV4-3	NA	14	CASSQESGGTEAFF	TGCGCCAGCAGCCAAGAATCGGGGGGAACTGAAGCTTTCTTT
NA	TRBJ2-1	TRBV24-1	TRBD2	14	CATGLSGGPDAQFF	TGTGCCACCGGGTTAAGCGGGGGTCCGGATGCGCAGTTCTTC
NA	TRBJ2-5	TRBV15	NA	14	CATSRGTQQENQYF	TGTGCCACCAGCAGAGGTACCCAGCAAGAGAACCAGTACTTC
NA	TRBJ2-7	TRBV5-4	NA	13	CASSFTTTGEQYF	TGTGCCAGCAGCTTTACTACCACGGGGGAGCAGTACTTC
NA	TRBJ1-2	TRBV5-5	NA	15	CASSSSQDPKDGYTF	TGTGCCAGCAGCTCCTCACAGGACCCGAAGGATGGCTACACCTTC
once	TRBJ2-3	TRBV7-8	NA	14	CASSFDPDAAALYF	TGTGCCAGCAGCTTTGATCCAGACGCGGCAGCGCTTTATTTT
NA	TRBJ2-3	TRBV15	NA	14	CASSCRGGPDEQYF	TGTGCCAGCAGCTGCCGGGGAGGTCCCGATGAGCAGTACTTT
NA	TRBJ2-2	TRBV7-7	NA	16	CASSPGTGLISRALFF	TGTGCCAGCAGTCCTGGGACCGGCTTGATCTCCAGGGCGCTGTTTTTT
NA	TRBJ2-3	TRBV7-9	NA	15	CASSLLSTNEKLYYF	TGTGCCAGCAGCTTACTCTCAACTAATGAAAAACTGTATTATTTT
NA	TRBJ1-6	TRBV5-1	NA	14	CASSSEQGDSPLHF	TGTGCCAGCAGCTCGGAACAGGGTGATTCACCCCTCCACTTT
NA	TRBJ2-3	TRBV2	TRBD2	15	CASSPGGGANTKPFF	TGTGCCAGCAGCCCGGGGGGGGGGGCCAACACTAAACCGTTCTTT
NA	TRBJ2-1	TRBV11-2	NA	13	CASSLSSLNEQFF	TGTGCCAGCAGCTTAAGTAGCTTGAATGAGCAGTTCTTC
few	TRBJ1-1	TRBV7-3	NA	13	CASSLDRNTEAFF	TGTGCCAGCAGCTTAGACAGGAATACTGAAGCTTTCTTT
NA	TRBJ2-7	TRBV7-6	NA	16	CASSLGPLRSSYEQYF	TGTGCCAGCAGCTTAGGGCCTCTACGTAGCTCCTACGAGCAGTACTTC
NA	TRBJ2-1	TRBV10-3	NA	17	CATSDKTAGREIYKQFF	TGTGCCACCAGTGACAAAACAGCAGGACGTGAGATATATAAGCAGTTCTTC
NA	TRBJ1-2	TRBV11-2	NA	13	CANSLDLAGGYTF	TGTGCCAACAGCCTAGACCTTGCAGGTGGCTACACCTTC
NA	TRBJ2-1	TRBV7-8	NA	16	CASSLPRGPDSHYQFF	TGTGCCAGCAGCTTACCGAGAGGTCCCGATAGCCATTATCAGTTCTTC
NA	TRBJ2-2	TRBV2	TRBD2	14	CASSGLAGAGELFF	TGTGCCAGCAGTGGACTAGCGGGGGCCGGGGAGCTGTTTTTT
NA	TRBJ2-3	TRBV2	NA	13	CASGHGLAGTQYF	TGCGCCAGCGGGCACGGGCTTGCAGGTACGCAGTATTTT
few	TRBJ2-1	TRBV24-1	TRBD2	16	CATSDPGTSGGGEQFF	TGTGCCACCAGTGATCCCGGGACTAGCGGGGGGGGTGAGCAGTTCTTC
NA	TRBJ2-7	TRBV20-1	TRBD1	17	CSARDRDKGSGGYEQYF	TGCAGTGCTAGAGACAGAGACAAGGGATCAGGGGGCTACGAGCAGTACTTC
NA	TRBJ2-2	TRBV7-3	NA	15	CASSREANAVEHLFF	TGTGCCAGCTCAAGAGAGGCCAACGCCGTTGAACACTTATTTTTT
NA	TRBJ1-2	TRBV10-3	NA	12	CAISGKGGGYTF	TGTGCCATCAGCGGTAAGGGTGGTGGGTACACCTTT
once	TRBJ1-1	TRBV29-1	NA	15	CSAGSWGEKNTKSFF	TGCAGCGCTGGTAGTTGGGGAGAGAAGAACACTAAATCTTTCTTT
NA	TRBJ2-7	TRBV7-9	TRBD1	15	CASSPRQGVSYEQYF	TGTGCCAGCAGCCCAAGACAGGGGGTCTCCTACGAGCAGTACTTC
NA	TRBJ2-5	TRBV7-9	NA	16	CASSHPMTSGWDEQYF	TGTGCCAGCAGCCATCCTATGACGAGCGGGTGGGATGAGCAGTACTTC
NA	TRBJ2-1	TRBV5-5	TRBD1	15	CASSMDRGAYNGQFF	TGTGCCAGCAGCATGGACAGGGGAGCCTACAATGGGCAGTTCTTC
NA	TRBJ2-7	TRBV7-2	TRBD1	14	CASSLHEGAYEQYF	TGTGCCAGCAGCCTGCATGAGGGGGCATACGAGCAGTACTTC
many	TRBJ2-5	TRBV5-1	NA	12	CASSLTRETQYF	TGCGCCAGCAGCTTGACGCGAGAGACCCAGTACTTC
NA	TRBJ1-1	TRBV7-9	NA	15	CASSPWGGAGTEAFF	TGTGCCAGCAGTCCTTGGGGGGGCGCGGGGACTGAAGCTTTCTTT
once	TRBJ2-7	TRBV11-3	TRBD2	16	CASSFAGGSGAYEQYF	TGTGCCAGCAGTTTCGCGGGGGGAAGCGGGGCCTACGAGCAGTACTTC
NA	TRBJ2-3	TRBV5-1	NA	13	CASSDGARDTQYF	TGCGCCAGCAGCGACGGGGCCCGAGATACGCAGTATTTT
NA	TRBJ2-1	TRBV19	NA	15	CASSIGKGAYNEQFF	TGTGCCAGTAGTATAGGTAAGGGAGCCTACAATGAGCAGTTCTTC
NA	TRBJ1-5	TRBV15	NA	14	CATSESSGNQPQHF	TGTGCCACCAGCGAGTCCAGCGGCAATCAGCCCCAGCACTTT
NA	TRBJ1-2	TRBV7-9	NA	15	CASSSGRGRGDGDTF	TGTGCCAGCAGCTCTGGGAGGGGGAGGGGGGATGGCGACACCTTC
NA	TRBJ1-2	TRBV5-1	NA	14	CASSKDSTNYGYTF	TGCGCCAGCAGCAAGGACAGCACTAACTATGGCTACACCTTC
NA	TRBJ2-1	TRBV10-3	NA	14	CAISGTVSPNEQFF	TGTGCCATCAGTGGGACGGTGAGCCCAAATGAGCAGTTCTTC
NA	TRBJ1-2	TRBV29-1	NA	10	CSVVQKPPFF	TGCAGCGTTGTCCAGAAACCGCCGTTCTTC